Below, one T cell receptor (beta chain) is given with its context. This sample was taken from a study of blood T cells in healthy people across ages. For the second PCR, which ran for about 6 to 12 cycles, a sample-barcoded 5' primer and a J-beta primer mix were used. TCRdb reprocessed the 5' RACE reads via MiXCR and lists one record per CDR3 protein. The sample lists approximately 680,000 distinct CDR3 sequences; 32% were seen once. The germline gives CDR1 MGHRA, CDR2 YSYEKL. This CDR3 region has 16 residues. Trimming pared 0 bases from V and 0 bases from J, leaving 9 bases between. The source is a woman older than 75 in good health. The rearrangement joins TRBV4-1 to TRBJ1-3, with D hard to call. Input material: blood. The CDR3 reads CASSQDYSYSGNTIYF. CDR3 DNA: TGCGCCAGCAGCCAAGATTATTCTTACTCTGGAAACACCATATATTTT.